One and the same sample provided the 17 T cell receptor beta chains below, sequenced in a study of long-term antiretroviral therapy in people with HIV. Version v3.0 of the immunoSEQ assay ran at survey level. Sequencing was performed with immunoSEQ multiplex PCR; in TCRdb, only in-frame clones are kept and a portion is missing. The data show some 25,000 clones, approximately 83% seen once. The material sequenced was unsorted PBMCs, taken 1.2 years after starting antiretroviral therapy. These receptors were obtained from a middle-aged man with HIV.

V usage is TRBV5-4 and J usage is TRBJ2-3; the match to TRBD1 covers 12 bases. CDR3 length: 17 residues. Germline V gene lookup returns CDR1 SGHNT and CDR2 YYREEE (reference sequence). V shed 5 bases and J 5 bases; nucleotides not matched to a gene: 12. CDR3 region: CASSRDRGQFREDTQYF. The CDR3 nucleotides read TGTGCCAGCAGTCGGGACAGGGGGCAGTTTCGGGAAGATACGCAGTATTTT. The full variable domain, completed using reference TRBV5-4 and TRBJ2-3, is ETGVTQSPTHLIKTRGQQVTLRCSSQSGHNTVSWYQQALGQGPQFIFQYYREEENGRGNFPPRFSGLQFPNYSSELNVNALELDDSALYLCASSRDRGQFREDTQYFGPGTRLTVL.

V and J are TRBV7-2 and TRBJ1-1, with D possibly matching TRBD1 (5 bases). The length of the CDR3 is 14 residues. CDR1 and CDR2 from the germline V gene are SGHTA and FQGNSA. Trimming removed 2 bases at V and 2 bases at J, with 9 bases between. The CDR3 DNA is TGTGCCAGCAGCTTACAGGGTTATAACACTGAAGCTTTCTTT. It yields the protein CASSLQGYNTEAFF. The whole variable domain, filled in from reference TRBV7-2 and TRBJ1-1, reads GAGVSQSPSNKVTEKGKDVELRCDPISGHTALYWYRQSLGQGLEFLIYFQGNSAPDKSGLPSDRFSAERTGGSVSTLTIQRTQQEDSAVYLCASSLQGYNTEAFFGQGTRLTVV.

The chain recombines TRBV7-2 with TRBJ1-4; 10 bases are a match to TRBD1. The CDR3 length is 16 residues. The germline V gene encodes CDR1 SGHTA and CDR2 FQGNSA. Trimming cost V 5 bases and J 7 bases; bases outside gene matches: 10. The CDR3 bases are TGTGCCAGCAGCCCCCGACAGGGGGCGCGGGGTGAAAAACTGTTTTTT. This encodes CASSPRQGARGEKLFF.

This clone has more than one count but fewer than ten. The chain is built from TRBV19 and TRBJ1-2; D is possibly TRBD1 (5 bases). V shed 4 bases and J shed 6 bases, with 21 bases lying between them. The CDR3 covers 16 residues. Germline V gene lookup returns CDR1 LNHDA and CDR2 SQIVND (reference sequence). CDR3 nucleotide sequence: TGTGCCAGTAGTACCCTTCGGGGAGGGACGGCGAATGGCTACACCTTC. It is translated as CASSTLRGGTANGYTF.

A single count supports this clone. The CDR3 bases are TGCAGCGTTGATGGGACAGTCTCTGGAAACACCATATATTTT. It yields the protein CSVDGTVSGNTIYF. J is TRBJ1-3 and V is TRBV29-1, with 7 bases matching TRBD1. Germline CDR1 is SQVTM and CDR2 is ANQGSEA. V was pared by 3 bases and J by 0 bases, with 2 bases of the junction left unmatched. The CDR3 extends over 14 amino acids.

The V and J genes are TRBV5-1 and TRBJ2-5, with TRBD2 identical over 10 bases. V lost 4 bases, J lost 3 bases, and 12 bases stayed unmatched. The CDR3 length is 17 residues. Germline V lookup: CDR1 SGHRS, CDR2 YFSETQ. CDR3 region: CASSLVASGGEEETQYF. The CDR3 DNA reads TGCGCCAGCAGCCTGGTGGCTAGCGGGGGAGAGGAAGAGACCCAGTACTTC.

This clone was observed a single time. This chain connects TRBV9 to TRBJ1-2, with 7 bases aligning to TRBD1. V lost 2 bases to trimming and J lost 4 bases; unmatched junction nucleotides: 8. CDR3 length equals 15 residues. In germline, CDR1 is SGDLS, CDR2 YYNGEE. The CDR3: CASSVDRVGGYGYTF. The CDR3 DNA is TGTGCCAGCAGCGTTGACAGGGTAGGCGGCTATGGCTACACCTTC.

This clone was recorded once. The chain couples TRBV30 to TRBJ1-1; maybe TRBD1 (5 bases). Germline CDR1 reads GTSNPN; CDR2 reads SVGIG (reference sequence). This CDR3 has 16 amino acids. V was pared by 0 bases and J by 1 base, with 15 bases between. The DNA for the CDR3 is TGTGCCTGGAGTGTACTGGGGCGGCACCGGAACACTGAAGCTTTCTTT. It specifies CAWSVLGRHRNTEAFF.

V is TRBV18 and J is TRBJ1-2; a weak D match, TRBD1 (5 bases). This CDR3 comprises 12 residues. Germline loops: CDR1 KGHSH, CDR2 LQKENI. The ends were cut back, 4 bases at V and 6 bases at J, with 9 bases in the middle. CDR3 sequence (DNA): TGTGCCAGCTCACAGGGGAATAATGGCTACACCTTC. It specifies CASSQGNNGYTF.

V gene TRBV7-9 combines with J gene TRBJ1-3; no clear D gene. The ends were cut back, 5 bases at V and 0 bases at J, with 11 bases in the middle. The CDR3 runs 15 residues. Germline V gene data show CDR1 as SEHNR and CDR2 as FQNEAQ (reference sequence). CDR3 loop: CASSIVALSGNTIYF. The CDR3 bases are TGTGCCAGCAGCATAGTGGCACTCTCTGGAAACACCATATATTTT.

This clone was detected only once. V is TRBV11-2 and J is TRBJ2-7, with D perhaps matching TRBD2 (5 bases). The CDR3 spans 14 residues. Looked up from germline, CDR1 is SGHAT and CDR2 is FQNNGV. Trimming stripped 5 bases from V and 0 bases from J, with 11 bases between. In nucleotides, the CDR3 is TGTGCCAGCAGCCAGCAAAGCGGCTCCTACGAGCAGTACTTC. Amino acids: CASSQQSGSYEQYF.

A single count supports this clone. The chain recombines TRBV9 with TRBJ2-5; D remains ambiguous. The CDR3 length is 15 residues. Germline CDR1 and CDR2: SGDLS and YYNGEE. The ends were cut back, 0 bases at V and 5 bases at J, with 14 bases in the middle. The CDR3 loop reads CASSVAPSAVETQYF. CDR3 in DNA: TGTGCCAGCAGCGTAGCCCCCTCGGCAGTGGAGACCCAGTACTTC. The entire variable domain, with the rest obtained from reference TRBV9 and TRBJ2-5, is as follows: DSGVTQTPKHLITATGQRVTLRCSPRSGDLSVYWYQQSLDQGLQFLIQYYNGEERAKGNILERFSAQQFPDLHSELNLSSLELGDSALYFCASSVAPSAVETQYFGPGTRLLVL.

This clone was observed a handful of times. The rearrangement uses TRBV7-2 and TRBJ1-1, with D unresolved. The CDR3 consists of 13 residues. Trimming stripped 1 base from V and 4 bases from J, with 7 bases between. Germline CDR1 is SGHTA and CDR2 is FQGNSA. The CDR3 coding sequence is TGTGCCAGCAGCTTAGGGAGAGCCACTGAAGCTTTCTTT. It encodes CASSLGRATEAFF.

V is TRBV7-8 and J is TRBJ1-2, with D maybe TRBD1 (5 bases). V lost 5 bases, J lost 0 bases, and 13 bases lay in between. CDR1 SGHVS and CDR2 FQNEAQ come from the germline V gene. CDR3 length equals 15 residues. In DNA form, the CDR3 reads TGTGCCAGCAGCGAACAGGAGATTACTAACTATGGCTACACCTTC. Its translation: CASSEQEITNYGYTF.

CDR3 coding DNA: TGTGCCAGCAGACCCACAGGGAACTATGGCTACACCTTC. Translation gives CASRPTGNYGYTF. The chain has TRBV9 and TRBJ1-2; a weak D match, TRBD1 (6 bases). The CDR3 runs 13 residues. V lost 5 bases, J lost 2 bases, and 10 bases lay in between. CDR1 and CDR2 from the germline V gene are SGDLS and YYNGEE.

The genes are TRBV9 and TRBJ2-7, with a possible D match to TRBD2 (5 bases). The V end lost 2 bases, the J end lost 0 bases, and 12 bases lay between the germline ends. The CDR3 is made up of 15 amino acids. Germline lookup yields CDR1 SGDLS and CDR2 YYNGEE. The CDR3 coding sequence is TGTGCCAGCAGCGTTACCGGACTGTTCTCCTACGAGCAGTACTTC. Protein product: CASSVTGLFSYEQYF.

The J gene is TRBJ2-1, the V gene TRBV2, with D perhaps matching TRBD1 (6 bases). V lost 0 bases, J lost 7 bases, and 13 bases lay in between. There are 15 residues in the CDR3. CDR1 and CDR2 from the germline V gene are SNHLY and FYNNEI. The CDR3 DNA sequence: TGTGCCAGCAGTGAAGCCGGGACATGGACAAATGAGCAGTTCTTC. Protein product: CASSEAGTWTNEQFF.